This entry is about one T cell receptor (beta chain). Its antigen is not yet known. Base-call qualities are not available, and no considerably larger clone is one nucleotide away. The junction shows trimming of 8 bases on V and 4 bases on J, plus 11 bases between the germline ends. Taken from the germline V gene (reference sequence), the CDR1 and CDR2 loops are LNHDA and SQIVND. The CDR3, cysteine through phenylalanine, is 12 amino acids long. The retained sequence is limited to the CDR3, 36 bases, with the frame set at the first base. The library came from the immunoSEQ multiplex PCR assay. TCRdb re-hosts the immuneACCESS table, in-frame sequences only. Its copies lack some clones; in the studies checked, an unresolved V gene accounts for under half of them, and the cause for the rest is not known. Recorded for this sample are tens of thousands of clones; approximately 90% of them occurred a single time. Jointly, the top ten make up about a fifth of the sample.

The sample is drawn from a study of control samples from healthy donors and cancer patients (dated by TCRdb to 2019 to 2021). Recombination connected TRBV19 to TRBJ1-1; the D gene assignment is ambiguous. What was sequenced was PBMCs. The TCR was taken from a woman aged 40 to 55 with head and neck cancer. The nucleotide sequence is given as TGTGCCAGTGGACTTCACGGCACTGAAGCTTTCTTT. It encodes CASGLHGTEAFF.